This is a list of T cell receptor beta chains from one sample in a study of response to subunit inactivated influenza vaccine. MiXCR, applied by TCRdb to the RT-PCR reads, yields one record per CDR3 protein. The sample records 500,000 or so distinct CDR3 sequences, more than 15% being singletons. Sequencing was performed on CD4+ T cells sorted from PBMCs, taken less than 30 months after vaccination. All receptors come from a man aged 45 to 75 who received an inactivated influenza vaccine. Both conserved end residues are part of each CDR3. Fields, in order: J gene, V gene, clone size, D gene, CDR3 protein, CDR3 DNA. A D gene is named only where the DNA matches it firmly. The listing skips clone size in some rows; elsewhere it reads once, few, many or a size class.

TRBJ2-1	TRBV18	many	TRBD2	CASSPRTGGPFINEQFF	TGTGCCAGCTCACCACGAACGGGAGGGCCGTTCATAAATGAGCAGTTCTTC
TRBJ2-7	TRBV11-1	few	TRBD1	CASSRLGQTRRDRSYEQYF	TGTGCCAGCAGCCGTTTAGGGCAGACACGACGGGACAGATCCTACGAGCAGTACTTC
TRBJ2-3	TRBV9	few	.	CASSVKAVSTDTQYF	TGTGCCAGCAGCGTAAAGGCAGTTAGCACAGATACGCAGTATTTT
TRBJ2-5	TRBV19	few	.	CASSTTRAETQYF	TGTGCCAGTAGTACAACTAGAGCGGAGACCCAGTACTTC
TRBJ2-5	TRBV21-1	few	.	CASSKSGTGLWETQYF	TGTGCCAGCAGCAAATCTGGGACAGGCCTCTGGGAGACCCAGTACTTC
TRBJ1-1	TRBV3-1	.	.	CASSQDIEGTEAFF	TGTGCCAGCAGCCAAGACATCGAGGGCACTGAAGCTTTCTTT
TRBJ2-3	TRBV20-1	few	.	CSATTQKGSTDTQYF	TGCAGTGCGACGACCCAAAAGGGTAGCACAGATACGCAGTATTTT
TRBJ2-4	TRBV7-2	few	TRBD2	CASSPGTNHIQYF	TGTGCCAGCAGCCCCGGGACTAATCACATTCAGTACTTC
TRBJ2-1	TRBV24-1	.	.	CATSDRDIYNEQFF	TGTGCCACCAGTGACAGGGACATCTACAATGAGCAGTTCTTC
TRBJ1-2	TRBV20-1	.	.	CSARDGAHPANYGYTF	TGCAGTGCCCGGGACGGAGCCCACCCAGCTAACTATGGCTACACCTTC
TRBJ2-1	TRBV20-1	few	.	CSEFTGNEQFF	TGCAGTGAGTTCACAGGGAATGAGCAGTTCTTC
TRBJ2-3	TRBV7-9	few	.	CASSPGSSRTDTQYF	TGTGCCAGCAGTCCCGGGTCGAGCCGCACAGATACGCAGTATTTT
TRBJ2-1	TRBV4-3	.	TRBD2	CASSQGTSGGLYNEQFF	TGCGCCAGCAGCCAGGGTACTAGCGGGGGACTCTACAATGAGCAGTTCTTC
TRBJ2-2	TRBV20-1	.	.	CSAKEGYTGELFF	TGCAGTGCTAAGGAGGGGTACACCGGGGAGCTGTTTTTT
TRBJ1-1	TRBV27	few	.	CASSPDSRLSKANTEAFF	TGTGCCAGCAGCCCCGACAGTCGGTTGTCCAAAGCCAACACTGAAGCTTTCTTT
TRBJ2-7	TRBV4-2	many	.	CASSQTGTLSYEQYF	TGTGCCAGCAGCCAAACTGGGACACTATCCTACGAGCAGTACTTC
TRBJ2-5	TRBV7-9	few	TRBD1	CASRPDRGPIQETQYF	TGTGCCAGCAGGCCGGACAGGGGACCTATTCAAGAGACCCAGTACTTC
TRBJ2-7	TRBV7-2	.	.	CASSLGTAVEQYF	TGTGCCAGCAGCTTAGGAACCGCTGTCGAGCAGTACTTC
TRBJ1-1	TRBV2	few	.	CASRRFVGNTEAFF	TGTGCCAGCCGCCGGTTCGTAGGGAACACTGAAGCTTTCTTT
TRBJ1-5	TRBV20-1	few	TRBD1	CSAPTGTGDQPQHF	TGCAGTGCCCCTACCGGGACAGGGGATCAGCCCCAGCATTTT
TRBJ2-7	TRBV11-2	.	.	CASSLDRWGTYEQYF	TGTGCCAGCAGCTTAGATAGGTGGGGAACCTACGAGCAGTACTTC
TRBJ2-5	TRBV3-1	.	TRBD1	CASSQDLGTVSKETQYF	TGTGCCAGCAGCCAAGATCTCGGGACAGTTAGTAAAGAGACCCAGTACTTC
TRBJ2-1	TRBV20-1	few	TRBD2	CSANSGSNEQFF	TGCAGTGCAAATAGCGGGAGCAATGAGCAGTTCTTC
TRBJ2-7	TRBV4-1	many	TRBD2	CASSQDLRGGFREQYF	TGCGCCAGCAGCCAAGATCTGCGCGGGGGGTTCCGGGAGCAGTACTTC
TRBJ1-6	TRBV7-2	.	TRBD1	CASSYGQGEHSPLHF	TGTGCCAGCAGCTACGGACAGGGGGAGCATTCACCCCTCCACTTT
TRBJ1-5	TRBV6-1	few	TRBD1	CASSAPTGFVNQPQHF	TGTGCCAGCAGTGCACCGACAGGGTTCGTAAATCAGCCCCAGCATTTT
TRBJ1-2	TRBV12-3/TRBV12-4	few	.	CASGRLYGYTF	TGTGCCAGCGGACGACTCTATGGCTACACCTTC
TRBJ2-7	TRBV7-9	few	.	CASSLGRGILYEQYF	TGTGCCAGCAGCCTGGGACGAGGGATACTCTACGAGCAGTACTTC
TRBJ1-1	TRBV5-1	few	.	CASSLIARNTEAFF	TGCGCCAGCAGCTTGATTGCCCGAAACACTGAAGCTTTCTTT
TRBJ2-2	TRBV20-1	.	.	CSAKTAAITGELFF	TGCAGTGCTAAGACGGCGGCCATCACCGGGGAGCTGTTTTTT
TRBJ2-5	TRBV4-1	few	.	CASSQGNRRETQYF	TGCGCCAGCAGCCAAGGGAACAGACGGGAGACCCAGTACTTC
TRBJ2-1	TRBV23-1	.	.	CASSQGGGEFF	TGCGCCAGCAGTCAAGGAGGCGGGGAGTTCTTC
TRBJ2-2	TRBV6-1	.	TRBD2	CASRRLAGGPGELFF	TGTGCCAGCAGACGACTAGCGGGGGGGCCCGGGGAGCTGTTTTTT
TRBJ2-1	TRBV7-9	few	TRBD1	CASSPGTGVFNEQFF	TGTGCCAGCAGCCCTGGGACAGGGGTTTTCAATGAGCAGTTCTTC
TRBJ1-1	TRBV20-1	few	.	CSARLGASNTEAFF	TGCAGTGCTAGATTGGGGGCCTCTAACACTGAAGCTTTCTTT
TRBJ1-1	TRBV10-3	.	TRBD1	CAISERQGATEAFF	TGTGCCATTAGTGAACGACAGGGGGCCACTGAAGCTTTCTTT
TRBJ2-1	TRBV11-2	.	TRBD2	CASSPTGTTYNEQFF	TGTGCCAGCAGCCCAACTGGGACTACATACAATGAGCAGTTCTTC
TRBJ2-3	TRBV29-1	.	TRBD1	CSVELSGGHTQYF	TGCAGCGTTGAATTGTCAGGGGGACATACGCAGTATTTT
TRBJ2-1	TRBV6-1	few	.	CASSRDGPYANEQFF	TGTGCCAGCAGTCGAGACGGACCTTATGCGAATGAGCAGTTCTTC
TRBJ1-5	TRBV20-1	.	TRBD1	CSAWDSPSPNQPQHF	TGCAGTGCTTGGGACAGTCCCTCCCCGAATCAGCCCCAGCATTTT
TRBJ2-2	TRBV4-2	.	.	CASSQDSFFSGELFF	TGTGCCAGCAGCCAGGATAGTTTCTTTTCCGGGGAGCTGTTTTTT
TRBJ2-7	TRBV5-6	.	TRBD1	CASSLWDRPYEQYF	TGTGCCAGCAGCCTCTGGGACAGACCCTACGAGCAGTACTTC
TRBJ2-3	TRBV20-1	few	.	CSASRAATDTQYF	TGCAGTGCCTCCCGGGCGGCGACAGATACGCAGTATTTT
TRBJ1-5	TRBV20-1	few	.	CSASPGTGLRGQPQHF	TGCAGTGCTAGTCCCGGAACGGGACTCCGCGGTCAGCCCCAGCATTTT
TRBJ2-1	TRBV7-2	few	TRBD1	CASSLGDRGSYNEQFF	TGTGCCAGCAGCTTAGGGGACAGGGGGTCCTACAATGAGCAGTTCTTC
TRBJ2-7	TRBV20-1	.	.	CSARPTGLSSGEQYF	TGCAGTGCAAGGCCCACGGGGCTCTCTTCGGGCGAGCAGTACTTC
TRBJ2-2	TRBV6-2/TRBV6-3	.	.	CASRVENTGELFF	TGTGCCAGCAGGGTGGAGAACACCGGGGAGCTGTTTTTT
TRBJ2-1	TRBV7-2	.	.	CASNLNPAQTNEQFF	TGTGCCAGCAACCTCAATCCGGCGCAAACTAATGAGCAGTTCTTC
TRBJ1-6	TRBV20-1	.	.	CSASLPGRNSPLHF	TGCAGTGCTAGTCTGCCGGGAAGGAATTCACCCCTCCACTTT
TRBJ2-7	TRBV20-1	.	.	CSARDFRRDISYEQYF	TGCAGTGCTAGAGATTTCAGGCGGGACATATCCTACGAGCAGTACTTC
TRBJ1-2	TRBV20-1	.	TRBD1	CSATDRGVFGGNTF	TGCAGTGCTACGGACAGGGGGGTTTTTGGCGGCAACACCTTC
TRBJ2-1	TRBV20-1	few	TRBD2	CSATPGLAGYEQFF	TGCAGTGCTACCCCCGGGCTAGCGGGTTATGAGCAGTTCTTC
TRBJ2-7	TRBV6-1	many	TRBD2	CASSTGLAGGYEQYF	TGTGCCAGCAGTACGGGACTAGCGGGGGGATACGAGCAGTACTTC
TRBJ2-7	TRBV27	many	TRBD1	CASSRTGGVYEQYF	TGTGCCAGCAGTCGGACAGGGGGCGTCTACGAGCAGTACTTC
TRBJ1-1	TRBV7-2	many	.	CASSSLRVGPGTEAFF	TGTGCCAGCAGCTCCCTCAGGGTGGGGCCCGGCACTGAAGCTTTCTTT
TRBJ2-5	TRBV7-2	few	TRBD2	CASSLALAGSGAQYF	TGTGCCAGCAGCTTAGCACTAGCGGGGTCCGGGGCCCAGTACTTC
TRBJ2-5	TRBV2	.	.	CASSAHNQETQYF	TGTGCCAGCAGTGCACATAACCAAGAGACCCAGTACTTC
TRBJ2-1	TRBV4-2	.	.	CASSLSHNSYNEQFF	TGTGCCAGCAGCCTGAGCCACAACTCCTACAATGAGCAGTTCTTC
TRBJ2-1	TRBV27	.	TRBD2	CASSLVLAVYNEQFF	TGTGCCAGCAGTTTGGTCCTAGCGGTGTACAATGAGCAGTTCTTC
TRBJ1-2	TRBV9	.	.	CASSVTGDLENDGYTF	TGTGCCAGCAGCGTTACGGGGGACCTGGAAAACGATGGCTACACCTTC